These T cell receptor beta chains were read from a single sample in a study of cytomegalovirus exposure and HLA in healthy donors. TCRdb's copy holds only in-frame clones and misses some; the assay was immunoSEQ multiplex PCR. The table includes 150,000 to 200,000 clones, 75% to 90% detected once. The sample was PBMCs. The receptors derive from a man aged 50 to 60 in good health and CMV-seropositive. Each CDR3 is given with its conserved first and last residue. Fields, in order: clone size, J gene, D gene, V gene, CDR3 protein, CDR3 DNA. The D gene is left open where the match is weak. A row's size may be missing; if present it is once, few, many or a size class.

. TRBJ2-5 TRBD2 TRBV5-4 CASSRSGSGQETQYF TGTGCCAGCAGCCGCAGCGGGAGCGGACAAGAGACCCAGTACTTC
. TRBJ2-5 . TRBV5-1 CASSNSKLEQYF TGCGCCAGCAGCAACTCTAAGTTGGAGCAGTACTTC
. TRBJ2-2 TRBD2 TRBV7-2 CASTNWAGGPDTGELFF TGTGCCAGCACCAACTGGGCGGGGGGCCCCGACACCGGGGAGCTGTTTTTT
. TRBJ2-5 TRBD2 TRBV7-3 CASSKEGLAGGFQETQYF TGTGCCAGCAGCAAAGAGGGATTAGCGGGAGGGTTCCAAGAGACCCAGTACTTC
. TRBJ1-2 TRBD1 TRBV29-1 CSFTGTGGAHYGYTF TGCAGCTTCACCGGGACAGGGGGCGCTCACTATGGCTACACCTTC
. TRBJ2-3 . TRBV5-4 CASSLSRVNTDTQYF TGTGCCAGCAGCTTGTCCCGAGTCAACACAGATACGCAGTATTTT
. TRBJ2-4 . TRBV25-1 CASSDPGPPNIQYF TGTGCCAGCAGTGATCCTGGGCCCCCAAACATTCAGTACTTC
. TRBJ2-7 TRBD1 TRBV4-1 CASSQGDRGYEQYF TGCGCCAGCAGCCAAGGGGACAGGGGGTACGAGCAGTACTTC
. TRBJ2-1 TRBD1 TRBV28 CASSYHRGRSEQFF TGTGCCAGCAGTTACCACAGGGGTCGTAGTGAGCAGTTCTTC
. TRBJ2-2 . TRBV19 CASSTTGKSGELFF TGTGCCAGTAGTACCACAGGGAAATCGGGGGAGCTGTTTTTT
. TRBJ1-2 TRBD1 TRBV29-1 CSVEAQGANYGYTF TGCAGCGTTGAGGCACAGGGGGCTAACTATGGCTACACCTTC
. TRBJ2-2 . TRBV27 CASTHSAHTGELFF TGTGCCAGCACTCATAGCGCACATACCGGGGAGCTGTTTTTT
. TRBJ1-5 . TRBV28 CASRRDKGRDQPQHF TGTGCCAGCAGACGGGACAAGGGGAGGGATCAGCCCCAGCATTTT
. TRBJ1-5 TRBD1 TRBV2 CASRQGWNQPQHF TGTGCCAGCAGACAGGGGTGGAATCAGCCCCAGCATTTT
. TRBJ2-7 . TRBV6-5 CASTGRDSYEQYF TGTGCCAGCACCGGGCGGGACTCCTACGAGCAGTACTTC
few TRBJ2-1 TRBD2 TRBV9 CASSEGLRTSGQYNEQFF TGTGCCAGCAGCGAAGGACTCAGGACTAGCGGACAATACAATGAGCAGTTCTTC
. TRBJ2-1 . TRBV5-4 CASSLVRDEQFF TGTGCCAGCAGCTTGGTCCGGGATGAGCAGTTCTTC
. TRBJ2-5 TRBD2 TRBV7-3 CASSSNGGGAETQYF TGTGCCAGCAGCTCTAATGGCGGGGGGGCAGAGACCCAGTACTTC
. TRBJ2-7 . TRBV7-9 CATSRETYEQYF TGTGCCACCAGCCGGGAAACCTACGAGCAGTACTTC
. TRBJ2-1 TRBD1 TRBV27 CASSADRALYNEQFF TGTGCCAGCAGCGCGGACAGGGCCCTCTACAATGAGCAGTTCTTC
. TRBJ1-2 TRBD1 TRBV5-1 CASSFFQGAQGYTF TGCGCCAGCAGCTTTTTCCAGGGGGCGCAAGGCTACACCTTC
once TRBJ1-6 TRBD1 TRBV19 CASNTPGQGALNSPLHF TGTGCCAGTAATACCCCGGGACAGGGGGCATTAAATTCACCCCTCCACTTT
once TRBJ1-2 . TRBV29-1 CSALRDLGYTF TGCAGCGCACTCAGGGATCTTGGCTACACCTTC
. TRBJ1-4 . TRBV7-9 CASGKGVATNEKLFF TGTGCCAGCGGTAAAGGGGTTGCAACTAATGAAAAACTGTTTTTT
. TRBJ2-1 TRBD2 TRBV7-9 CASTSSGSFAYNEQFF TGTGCCAGCACCTCTAGCGGGAGTTTCGCCTACAATGAGCAGTTCTTC
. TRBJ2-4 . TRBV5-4 CASSFLDYRLAKNIQYF TGTGCCAGCAGCTTTTTGGACTATCGACTAGCCAAAAACATTCAGTACTTC
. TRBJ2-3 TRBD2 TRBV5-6 CASSFLAGGGNTQYF TGTGCCAGCAGCTTTCTGGCGGGAGGGGGAAATACGCAGTATTTT
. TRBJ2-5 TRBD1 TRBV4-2 CASTRDRGLGETQYF TGTGCCAGCACCCGGGACAGGGGCCTGGGGGAGACCCAATACTTC
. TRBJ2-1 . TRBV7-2 CASSLAPGDEQFF TGTGCCAGCAGCTTAGCGCCAGGGGATGAGCAGTTCTTC
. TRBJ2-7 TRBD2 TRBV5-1 CASSLPLAGAGEQYF TGCGCCAGCAGCTTGCCGCTAGCGGGAGCTGGCGAGCAGTACTTC
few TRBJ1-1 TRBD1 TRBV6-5 CASSRTGNTEAFF TGTGCCAGCAGTCGGACAGGGAACACTGAAGCTTTCTTT
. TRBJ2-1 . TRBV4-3 CASSQVSNPPEQFF TGCGCCAGCAGCCAAGTTAGTAACCCTCCTGAGCAGTTCTTC
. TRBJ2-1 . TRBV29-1 CSVETGRSYNEQFF TGCAGCGTTGAAACAGGGCGCTCCTACAATGAGCAGTTCTTC
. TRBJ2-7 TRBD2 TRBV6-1 CASSESSGRVYEQYF TGTGCCAGCAGTGAAAGTAGCGGGAGGGTGTACGAGCAGTACTTC
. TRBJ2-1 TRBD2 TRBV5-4 CASSALAGGNNEQFF TGTGCCAGCAGCGCACTAGCGGGGGGGAACAATGAGCAGTTCTTC
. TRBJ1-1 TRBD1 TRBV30 CAWRIGGAGTEAFF TGTGCCTGGAGGATAGGGGGCGCGGGCACTGAAGCTTTCTTT
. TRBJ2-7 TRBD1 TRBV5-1 CASSLRTGNEQYF TGCGCCAGCAGCTTGAGGACAGGGAACGAGCAGTACTTC
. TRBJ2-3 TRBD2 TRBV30 CAWTIGGGHTDTQYF TGTGCCTGGACGATTGGCGGGGGGCACACAGATACGCAGTATTTT
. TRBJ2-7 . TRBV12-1 CASSRGLAGSSYEQYF TGTGCCAGCAGCCGCGGACTAGCGGGGTCCTCCTACGAGCAGTACTTC
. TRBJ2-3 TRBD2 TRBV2 CASRATSGGSTDTQYF TGTGCCAGCAGAGCTACTAGCGGGGGGTCCACAGATACGCAGTATTTT
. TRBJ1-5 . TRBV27 CASSLYGTRSNQPQHF TGTGCCAGCAGTTTATACGGGACACGTAGCAATCAGCCCCAGCATTTT
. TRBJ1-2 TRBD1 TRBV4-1 CASSQDRTGRNGYTF TGCGCCAGCAGCCAAGACCGGACAGGTCGAAATGGCTACACCTTC
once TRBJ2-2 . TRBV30 CACLGQTNTGELFF TGTGCCTGCCTCGGACAGACGAACACCGGGGAGCTGTTTTTT
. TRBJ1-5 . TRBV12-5 CASGSSNQPQHF TGTGCTAGTGGTTCCTCCAATCAGCCCCAGCATTTT
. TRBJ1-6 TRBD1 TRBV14 CASSHISGTGYSPLHF TGTGCCAGCAGCCACATATCCGGGACAGGCTATTCACCCCTCCACTTT
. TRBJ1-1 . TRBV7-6 CASSRESRTLNTEAFF TGTGCCAGCAGCCGAGAGTCTAGGACTCTGAACACTGAAGCTTTCTTT
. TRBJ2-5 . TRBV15 CATSRVGGTQYF TGTGCCACCAGCAGAGTCGGAGGGACCCAGTACTTC
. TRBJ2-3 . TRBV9 CASSVGGSGKADTQYF TGTGCCAGCAGCGTAGGTGGGTCAGGGAAGGCAGATACGCAGTATTTT
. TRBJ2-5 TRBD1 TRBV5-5 CASRTGQRPRETQYF TGTGCCAGCAGAACGGGACAGCGACCACGGGAGACCCAGTACTTC
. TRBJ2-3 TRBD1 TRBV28 CASSLPGRGQDTQYF TGTGCCAGCAGTTTACCTGGCAGGGGGCAAGATACGCAGTATTTT
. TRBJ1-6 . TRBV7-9 CASKGSATSPLHF TGTGCCAGCAAGGGGTCCGCAACTTCACCCCTCCACTTT
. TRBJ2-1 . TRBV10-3 CAIARSNSYNEQFF TGTGCCATCGCCCGCTCTAACTCCTACAATGAGCAGTTCTTC
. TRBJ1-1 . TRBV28 CASSSPGRVTEAFF TGTGCCAGCAGTTCCCCCGGGAGGGTTACTGAAGCTTTCTTT
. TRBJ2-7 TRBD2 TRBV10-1 CASSESTSGPYEQYF TGCGCCAGCAGTGAGTCAACTAGCGGACCCTACGAGCAGTACTTC